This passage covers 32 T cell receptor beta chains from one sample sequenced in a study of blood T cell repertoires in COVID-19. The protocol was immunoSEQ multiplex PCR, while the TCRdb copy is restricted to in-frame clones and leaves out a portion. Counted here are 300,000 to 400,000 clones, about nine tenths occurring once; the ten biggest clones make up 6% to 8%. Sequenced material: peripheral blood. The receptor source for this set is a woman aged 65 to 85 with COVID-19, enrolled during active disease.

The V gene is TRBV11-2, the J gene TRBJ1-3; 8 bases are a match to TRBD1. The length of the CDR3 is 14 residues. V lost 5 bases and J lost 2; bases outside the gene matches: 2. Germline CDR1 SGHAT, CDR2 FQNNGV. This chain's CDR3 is CASSPTGAGNTIYF. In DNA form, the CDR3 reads TGTGCCAGCAGCCCGACAGGGGCTGGAAACACCATATATTTT.

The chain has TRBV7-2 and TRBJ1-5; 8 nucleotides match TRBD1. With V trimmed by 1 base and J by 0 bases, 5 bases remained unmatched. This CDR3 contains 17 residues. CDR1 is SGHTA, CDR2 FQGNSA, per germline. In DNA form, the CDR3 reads TGTGCCAGCAGCTTAGGAACAGGGGGAGCTAGCAATCAGCCCCAGCATTTT. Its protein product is CASSLGTGGASNQPQHF.

This CDR3 is CASSWGGDTQYF. The CDR3 nucleotides read TGCGCCAGCAGCTGGGGGGGAGATACGCAGTATTTT. The gene calls are TRBV5-1 and TRBJ2-3, with TRBD2 matching over 7 bases. CDR1 SGHRS and CDR2 YFSETQ come from the germline V gene. V trimming: 3 bases; J trimming: 5 bases; junction bases outside the gene matches: 0. The CDR3 has 12 residues.

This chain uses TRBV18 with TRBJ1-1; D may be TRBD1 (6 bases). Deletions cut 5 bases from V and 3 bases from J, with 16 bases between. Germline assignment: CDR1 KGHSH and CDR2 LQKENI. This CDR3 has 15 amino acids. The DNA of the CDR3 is TGTGCCAGCTCATCAGTGCAGGGGTTCGACACTGAAGCTTTCTTT. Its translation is CASSSVQGFDTEAFF.

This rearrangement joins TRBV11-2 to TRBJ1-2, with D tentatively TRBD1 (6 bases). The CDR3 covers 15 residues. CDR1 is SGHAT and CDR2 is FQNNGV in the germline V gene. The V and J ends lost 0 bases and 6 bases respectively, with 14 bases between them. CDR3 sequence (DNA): TGTGCCAGCAGCTTAGATGGCAGGGGTGGACATGGCTACACCTTC. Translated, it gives CASSLDGRGGHGYTF.

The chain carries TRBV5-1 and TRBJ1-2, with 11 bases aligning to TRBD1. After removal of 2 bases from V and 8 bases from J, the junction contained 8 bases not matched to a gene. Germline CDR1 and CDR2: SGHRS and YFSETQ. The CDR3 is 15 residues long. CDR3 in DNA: TGCGCCAGCAGCTTTCTTGGACAGGGGGCGTGGGGCTACACCTTC. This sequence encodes CASSFLGQGAWGYTF.

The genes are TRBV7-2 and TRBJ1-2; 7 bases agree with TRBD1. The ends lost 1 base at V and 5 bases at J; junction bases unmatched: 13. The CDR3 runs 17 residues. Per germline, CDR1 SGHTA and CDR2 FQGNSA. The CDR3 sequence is CASSLGPQGSSGYGYTF. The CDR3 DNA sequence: TGTGCCAGCAGCTTAGGGCCACAGGGGTCGTCGGGGTATGGCTACACCTTC.

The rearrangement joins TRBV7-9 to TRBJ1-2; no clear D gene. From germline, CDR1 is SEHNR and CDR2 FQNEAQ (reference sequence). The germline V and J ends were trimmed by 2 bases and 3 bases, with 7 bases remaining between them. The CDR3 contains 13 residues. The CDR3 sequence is CASSLQQHYGYTF. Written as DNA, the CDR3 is TGTGCCAGCAGCTTACAACAGCACTATGGCTACACCTTC.

Here the CDR3 DNA reads TGTGCCACCAGCAGAGATCTCGCCGCAGCTAACTATGGCTACACCTTC. Translating gives CATSRDLAAANYGYTF. This sequence joins TRBV15 and TRBJ1-2, with D hard to call. Germline V lookup: CDR1 LNHNV, CDR2 YYDKDF (reference sequence). V was pared by 0 bases and J by 0 bases, with 11 bases between. The CDR3 has 16 residues.

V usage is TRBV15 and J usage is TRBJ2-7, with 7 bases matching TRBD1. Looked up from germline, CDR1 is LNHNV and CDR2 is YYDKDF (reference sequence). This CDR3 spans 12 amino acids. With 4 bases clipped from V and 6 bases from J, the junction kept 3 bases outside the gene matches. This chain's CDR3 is CATSTYRGEQYF. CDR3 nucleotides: TGTGCCACCAGCACATACAGGGGCGAGCAGTACTTC.

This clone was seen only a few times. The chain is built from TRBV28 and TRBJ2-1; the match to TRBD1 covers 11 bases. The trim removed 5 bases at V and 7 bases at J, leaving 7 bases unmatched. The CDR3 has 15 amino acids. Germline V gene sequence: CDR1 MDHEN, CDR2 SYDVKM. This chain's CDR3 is CASSIGQGAWNEQFF. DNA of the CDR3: TGTGCCAGCAGTATCGGACAGGGGGCCTGGAATGAGCAGTTCTTC.

This CDR3 is CASSLAGNTEAFF. CDR3 nucleotides: TGTGCCAGCAGTTTAGCAGGGAACACTGAAGCTTTCTTT. The rearrangement joins TRBV27 to TRBJ1-1; no definite D call. V was trimmed by 2 bases and J by 1 base, leaving 5 bases between them. CDR3 length equals 13 residues. Germline-derived CDR1 and CDR2 are MNHEY and SMNVEV (reference sequence).

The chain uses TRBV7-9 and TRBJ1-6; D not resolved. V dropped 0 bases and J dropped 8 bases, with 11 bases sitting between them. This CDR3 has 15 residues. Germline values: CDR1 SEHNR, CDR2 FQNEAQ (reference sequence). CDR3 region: CASSLAPLEHSPLHF. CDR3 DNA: TGTGCCAGCAGCTTAGCCCCGCTAGAACATTCACCCCTCCACTTT.

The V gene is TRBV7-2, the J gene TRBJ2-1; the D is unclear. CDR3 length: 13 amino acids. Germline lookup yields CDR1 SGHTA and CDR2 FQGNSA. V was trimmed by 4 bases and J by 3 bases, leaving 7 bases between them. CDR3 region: CASSSNVYNEQFF. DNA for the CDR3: TGTGCCAGCAGCTCAAATGTCTACAATGAGCAGTTCTTC.

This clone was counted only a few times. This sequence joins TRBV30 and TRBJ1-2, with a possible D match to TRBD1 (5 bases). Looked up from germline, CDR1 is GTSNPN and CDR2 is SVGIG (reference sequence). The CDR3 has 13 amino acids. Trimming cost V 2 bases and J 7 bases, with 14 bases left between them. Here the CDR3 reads CAWSLKGWSGYTF. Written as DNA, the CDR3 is TGTGCCTGGAGTCTCAAGGGGTGGAGTGGCTACACCTTC.

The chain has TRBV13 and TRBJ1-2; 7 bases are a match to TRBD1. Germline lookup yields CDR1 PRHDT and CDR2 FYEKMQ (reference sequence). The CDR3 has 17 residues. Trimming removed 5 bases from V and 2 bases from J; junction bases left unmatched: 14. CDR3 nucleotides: TGTGCCAGCAGCGCGACAGGGAACCTTCCTTCAAACTATGGCTACACCTTC. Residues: CASSATGNLPSNYGYTF.

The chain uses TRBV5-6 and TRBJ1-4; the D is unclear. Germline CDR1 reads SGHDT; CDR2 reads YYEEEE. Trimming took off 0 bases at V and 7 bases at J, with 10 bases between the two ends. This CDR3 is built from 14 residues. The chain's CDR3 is CASSLGGSGEKLFF. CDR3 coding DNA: TGTGCCAGCAGCTTGGGTGGGAGCGGTGAAAAACTGTTTTTT.

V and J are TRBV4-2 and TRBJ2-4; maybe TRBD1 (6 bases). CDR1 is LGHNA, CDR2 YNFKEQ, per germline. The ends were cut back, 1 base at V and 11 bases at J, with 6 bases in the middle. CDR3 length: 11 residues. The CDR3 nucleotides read TGTGCCAGCAGCCAAGCAGGGGTTCAGTACTTC. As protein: CASSQAGVQYF.

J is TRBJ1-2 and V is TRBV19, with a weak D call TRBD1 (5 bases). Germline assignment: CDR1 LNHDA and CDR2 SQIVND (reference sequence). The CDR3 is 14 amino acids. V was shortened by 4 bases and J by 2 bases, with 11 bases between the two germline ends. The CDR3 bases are TGTGCCAGTAGTACCCGAACAGGAAACTATGGCTACACCTTC. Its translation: CASSTRTGNYGYTF.

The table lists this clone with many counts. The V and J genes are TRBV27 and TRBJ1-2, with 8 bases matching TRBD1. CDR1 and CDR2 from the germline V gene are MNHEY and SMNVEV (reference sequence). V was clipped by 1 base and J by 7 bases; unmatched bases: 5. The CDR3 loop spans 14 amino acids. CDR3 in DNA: TGTGCCAGCAGTTTATTAGGGACAGGATTTGGCTACACCTTC. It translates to CASSLLGTGFGYTF.

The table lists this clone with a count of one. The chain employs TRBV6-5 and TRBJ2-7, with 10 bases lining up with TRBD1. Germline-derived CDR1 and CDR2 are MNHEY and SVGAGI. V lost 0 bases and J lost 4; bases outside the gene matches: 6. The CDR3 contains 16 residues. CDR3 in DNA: TGTGCCAGCAGTTACTCGAAGGGACAGGGGAATTACGAGCAGTACTTC. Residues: CASSYSKGQGNYEQYF.

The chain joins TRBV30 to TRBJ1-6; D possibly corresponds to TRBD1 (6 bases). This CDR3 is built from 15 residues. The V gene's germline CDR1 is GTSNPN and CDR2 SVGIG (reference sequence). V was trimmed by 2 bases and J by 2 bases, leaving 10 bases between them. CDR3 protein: CAWSSEGAYNSPLHF. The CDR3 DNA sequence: TGTGCCTGGAGTAGTGAGGGGGCCTATAATTCACCCCTCCACTTT.

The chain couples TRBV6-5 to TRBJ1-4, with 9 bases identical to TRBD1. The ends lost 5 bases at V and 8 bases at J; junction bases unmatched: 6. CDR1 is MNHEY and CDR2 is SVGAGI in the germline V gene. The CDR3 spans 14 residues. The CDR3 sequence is CASSTTGGGEKLFF. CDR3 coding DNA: TGTGCCAGCAGTACAACAGGGGGCGGCGAAAAACTGTTTTTT.

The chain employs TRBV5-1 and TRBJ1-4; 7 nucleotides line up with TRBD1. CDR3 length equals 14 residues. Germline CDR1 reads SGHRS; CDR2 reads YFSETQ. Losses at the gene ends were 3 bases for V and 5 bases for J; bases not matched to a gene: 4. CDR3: CASSSDRLNEKLFF. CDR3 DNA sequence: TGCGCCAGCAGCTCGGACAGGCTAAATGAAAAACTGTTTTTT.

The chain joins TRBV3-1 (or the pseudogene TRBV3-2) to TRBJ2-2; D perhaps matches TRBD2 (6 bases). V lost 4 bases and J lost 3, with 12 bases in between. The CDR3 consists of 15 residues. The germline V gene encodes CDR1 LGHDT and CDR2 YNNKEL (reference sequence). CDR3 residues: CASSPVGTYTGELFF. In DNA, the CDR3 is TGTGCCAGCAGCCCGGTCGGGACTTACACCGGGGAGCTGTTTTTT.

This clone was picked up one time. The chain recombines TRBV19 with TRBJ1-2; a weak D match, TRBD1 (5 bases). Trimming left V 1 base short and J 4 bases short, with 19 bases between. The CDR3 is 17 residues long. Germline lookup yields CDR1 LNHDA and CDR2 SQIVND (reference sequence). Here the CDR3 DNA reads TGTGCCAGTAGTATAGTGGACACTACCCTCAAGGGCTATGGCTACACCTTC. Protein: CASSIVDTTLKGYGYTF.

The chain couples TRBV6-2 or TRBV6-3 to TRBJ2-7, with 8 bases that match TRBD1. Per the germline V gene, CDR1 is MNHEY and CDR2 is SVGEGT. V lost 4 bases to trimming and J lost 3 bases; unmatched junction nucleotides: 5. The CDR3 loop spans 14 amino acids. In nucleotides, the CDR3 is TGTGCCAGCAGTTTCGGGACAGGCCTCTACGAGCAGTACTTC. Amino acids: CASSFGTGLYEQYF.

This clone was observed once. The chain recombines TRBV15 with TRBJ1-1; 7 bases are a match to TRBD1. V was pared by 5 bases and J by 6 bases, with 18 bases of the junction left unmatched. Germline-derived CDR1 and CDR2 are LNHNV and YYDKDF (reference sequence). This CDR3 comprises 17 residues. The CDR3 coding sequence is TGTGCCACCAGCTCTAGAGGCAACAGGGGAAATGGGGCTGAAGCTTTCTTT. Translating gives CATSSRGNRGNGAEAFF.

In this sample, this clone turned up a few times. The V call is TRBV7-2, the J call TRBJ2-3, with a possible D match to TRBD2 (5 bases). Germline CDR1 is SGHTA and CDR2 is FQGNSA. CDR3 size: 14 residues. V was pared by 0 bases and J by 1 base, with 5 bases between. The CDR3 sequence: CASSLARGTDTQYF. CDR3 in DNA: TGTGCCAGCAGCTTAGCGCGGGGCACAGATACGCAGTATTTT. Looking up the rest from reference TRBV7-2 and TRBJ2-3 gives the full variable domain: GAGVSQSPSNKVTEKGKDVELRCDPISGHTALYWYRQSLGQGLEFLIYFQGNSAPDKSGLPSDRFSAERTGGSVSTLTIQRTQQEDSAVYLCASSLARGTDTQYFGPGTRLTVL.

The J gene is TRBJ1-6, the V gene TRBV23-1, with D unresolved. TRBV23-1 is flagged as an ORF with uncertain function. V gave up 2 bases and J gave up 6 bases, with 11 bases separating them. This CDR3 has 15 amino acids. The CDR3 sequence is CASSQIGSINSPLHF. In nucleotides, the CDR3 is TGCGCCAGCAGTCAAATTGGCAGTATTAATTCACCCCTCCACTTT.

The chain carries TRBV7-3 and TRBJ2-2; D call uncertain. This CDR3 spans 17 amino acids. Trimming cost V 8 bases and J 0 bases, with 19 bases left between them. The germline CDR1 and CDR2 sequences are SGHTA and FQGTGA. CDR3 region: CASATTAVSANTGELFF. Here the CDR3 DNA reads TGTGCCAGCGCTACTACGGCCGTATCGGCGAACACCGGGGAGCTGTTTTTT.

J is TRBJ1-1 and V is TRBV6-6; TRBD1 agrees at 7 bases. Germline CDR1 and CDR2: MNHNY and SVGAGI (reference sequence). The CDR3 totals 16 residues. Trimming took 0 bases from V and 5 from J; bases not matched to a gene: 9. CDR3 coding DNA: TGTGCCAGCAGTTACTCTAGCTCAGGGGGAAATACTGAAGCTTTCTTT. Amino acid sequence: CASSYSSSGGNTEAFF.